These 22 T cell receptor beta chains were all obtained from the same sample, sequenced in a study of regulatory and conventional T cells in RAG deficiency. Blood CD4+ CD25-low CD127-high conventional T cells supplied the genomic DNA template. This table comes from immunoSEQ multiplex PCR, and its TCRdb copy is limited to in-frame clones, with some not included. The sample records approximately 48,000 clones, 80% to 90% being singletons. This sample also belongs to another study, concerning regulatory T cells. From that second work: The PCR used 52 TRBV and 13 TRBJ primers.

Sequencing was carried out using CD4+ effector T cells sorted from blood. These receptors originate from a human donor in good health.

As for this clone: Distinct nucleotide sequences in the sample also encode this CDR3. CDR3 nucleotides: TGTGCTAGTGGTTTCCGATACGATTACTACGGGACAGGGGGCTCTCCATCGACCGGGGAGCTGTTTTTT. Amino acids: CASGFRYDYYGTGGSPSTGELFF. V gene TRBV12-5 combines with J gene TRBJ2-2; 12 bases agree with TRBD1. The germline CDR1 and CDR2 sequences are LGHNT and FRNRAP. The CDR3 loop spans 23 amino acids. Trimming at V came to 3 bases and at J to 5 bases, leaving 25 bases not matched to a gene. The complete variable domain, with remaining parts taken from reference TRBV12-5 and TRBJ2-2, reads DARVTQTPRHKVTEMGQEVTMRCQPILGHNTVFWYRQTMMQGLELLAYFRNRAPLDDSGMPKDRFSAEMPDATLATLKIQPSEPRDSAVYFCASGFRYDYYGTGGSPSTGELFFGEGSRLTVL.

V usage is TRBV29-1 and J usage is TRBJ1-2, with 8 positions matching TRBD1. The CDR3 spans 12 residues. Losses at the gene ends were 6 bases for V and 4 bases for J; bases not matched to a gene: 4. Germline CDR1 and CDR2: SQVTM and ANQGSEA. CDR3 sequence (DNA): TGCAGCGTACAGGGGGTGTCCTATGGCTACACCTTC. Its translation is CSVQGVSYGYTF.

This chain connects TRBV30 to TRBJ1-3; D possibly corresponds to TRBD1 (5 bases). Trimming removed 0 bases at V and 2 bases at J, with 14 bases between. The germline CDR1 and CDR2 sequences are GTSNPN and SVGIG (reference sequence). The CDR3 has 16 residues. This CDR3 is CAWSVLSGQAGNTIYF. The CDR3 nucleotides are TGTGCCTGGAGTGTACTTAGTGGACAAGCTGGAAACACCATATATTTT.

V and J are TRBV29-1 and TRBJ2-7; 9 bases are shared with TRBD1. Germline V gene data show CDR1 as SQVTM and CDR2 as ANQGSEA. V shed 6 bases, J shed 5 bases, and the junction held 8 bases outside the gene matches. The CDR3 loop spans 13 amino acids. In nucleotides, the CDR3 is TGCAGCGTGGCCGGACAGGGGAGAAACGAGCAGTACTTC. This codes for CSVAGQGRNEQYF.

The chain is built from TRBV6-4 and TRBJ1-2; no firm D call. The V end lost 3 bases, the J end lost 9 bases, and 8 bases lay between the germline ends. The germline CDR1 and CDR2 sequences are MRHNA and SNTAGT. This CDR3 contains 11 residues. The DNA for the CDR3 is TGTGCCAGCAGTGATGGGGTTAGCTACACCTTC. Its translation: CASSDGVSYTF.

The rearrangement links TRBV28 to TRBJ2-2; the D is unclear. V was shortened by 2 bases and J by 8 bases, with 6 bases between the two germline ends. The CDR3 has 12 amino acids. CDR1 MDHEN and CDR2 SYDVKM come from the germline V gene. The CDR3 region is CASSLGLGELFF. DNA for the CDR3: TGTGCCAGCAGTTTAGGTCTTGGGGAGCTGTTTTTT.

This chain connects TRBV28 to TRBJ1-2; TRBD1 matches at 7 bases. There are 15 residues in the CDR3. The trim removed 2 bases at V and 6 bases at J, leaving 9 bases unmatched. Germline CDR1 reads MDHEN; CDR2 reads SYDVKM. CDR3: CASSLRGQLGDGYTF. In DNA form, the CDR3 reads TGTGCCAGCAGTTTAAGGGGACAGCTGGGGGATGGCTACACCTTC.

This clone was detected a few times. The CDR3 is CASSPREGGNTDTQYF. CDR3 nucleotides: TGTGCCAGCAGTCCTAGGGAGGGGGGGAACACAGATACGCAGTATTTT. V gene TRBV7-8 combines with J gene TRBJ2-3, with TRBD2 as a possible D gene (7 bases). V lost 6 bases and J lost 2, with 18 bases in between. This CDR3 comprises 16 residues. Germline loops: CDR1 SGHVS, CDR2 FQNEAQ.

The rearrangement joins TRBV6-1 to TRBJ1-1; TRBD1 might be the D (6 bases). This CDR3 has 15 residues. The V gene's germline CDR1 is MNHNS and CDR2 SASEGT. The V gene lost 5 bases and the J gene lost 0 bases, with 13 bases spanning the gap. CDR3 amino acids: CASSHGTFLNTEAFF. The CDR3 DNA sequence: TGTGCCAGCAGTCACGGGACATTTTTGAACACTGAAGCTTTCTTT.

This chain joins TRBV7-3 and TRBJ2-7; a weak D match, TRBD2 (6 bases). Trimming removed 5 bases from V and 6 bases from J, with 20 bases in between. CDR1 is SGHTA and CDR2 is FQGTGA in the germline V gene. The CDR3 covers 15 residues. The CDR3 region has the DNA TGTGCCAGCAGCGGGGGGAGAGGGATCCCTGCCGAGCAGTACTTC. It is translated as CASSGGRGIPAEQYF. Together with reference TRBV7-3 and TRBJ2-7, the CDR3 gives the full variable domain: GAGVSQTPSNKVTEKGKYVELRCDPISGHTALYWYRQSLGQGPEFLIYFQGTGAADDSGLPNDRFFAVRPEGSVSTLKIQRTERGDSAVYLCASSGGRGIPAEQYFGPGTRLTVT.

This clone was counted once. This sample also contains other DNA sequences that code for the same CDR3. The rearrangement links TRBV27 to TRBJ2-2; 9 nucleotides agree with TRBD1. The trim removed 5 bases at V and 1 base at J, leaving 2 bases unmatched. Germline assignment: CDR1 MNHEY and CDR2 SMNVEV (reference sequence). CDR3 length: 15 amino acids. CDR3 sequence reads: CASSLGQGNTGELFF. In nucleotides, the CDR3 is TGTGCCAGCAGTCTGGGACAGGGGAACACCGGGGAGCTGTTTTTT.

V usage is TRBV30 and J usage is TRBJ1-1, with a weak D call TRBD1 (5 bases). This CDR3 region has 13 residues. Trimming took off 0 bases at V and 3 bases at J, with 8 bases between the two ends. CDR1 and CDR2 (germline): GTSNPN, SVGIG (reference sequence). CDR3 sequence (DNA): TGTGCCTGGAGTGTACAGGCATACACTGAAGCTTTCTTT. It is translated as CAWSVQAYTEAFF.

The V gene is TRBV5-8, the J gene TRBJ2-3, with 9 bases matching TRBD1. CDR1 SGHTS and CDR2 YDEGEE come from the germline V gene. V lost 5 bases, J lost 7 bases, and 17 bases stayed unmatched. The CDR3 sequence is 17 residues long. For the CDR3, the DNA is TGTGCCAGCAGTGTGGGGTCCGGGACAGGGACGATGAATACGCAGTATTTT. Translation gives CASSVGSGTGTMNTQYF.

As concerns this clone: This specimen includes other DNA sequences encoding the same CDR3. The chain links TRBV6-1 to TRBJ2-7, with 7 bases matching TRBD2. The CDR3 has 14 amino acids. CDR1 and CDR2 (germline): MNHNS, SASEGT. The trim removed 5 bases at V and 4 bases at J, leaving 8 bases unmatched. The CDR3 is CASSIGGGGYEQYF. For the CDR3, the DNA is TGTGCCAGCAGTATCGGCGGGGGTGGGTACGAGCAGTACTTC.

The V and J genes are TRBV18 and TRBJ2-7; a possible D gene is TRBD1 (5 bases). This CDR3 contains 18 residues. The germline V gene encodes CDR1 KGHSH and CDR2 LQKENI. Trimming cost V 2 bases and J 0 bases, with 20 bases left between them. CDR3 sequence (DNA): TGTGCCAGCTCACCAACACCGATGACAGCCAGATTCTCCTACGAGCAGTACTTC. The encoded protein is CASSPTPMTARFSYEQYF.

The V gene is TRBV2, the J gene TRBJ2-1; no firm D call. From germline, CDR1 is SNHLY and CDR2 FYNNEI. The CDR3 spans 15 residues. Trimming removed 6 bases at V and 0 bases at J, with 12 bases between. The CDR3 here is CASRHGDSSYNEQFF. The CDR3 DNA reads as TGTGCCAGCAGGCATGGCGATAGCTCCTACAATGAGCAGTTCTTC.

The V call is TRBV7-8, the J call TRBJ1-1; unclear D gene. Trimming left V 5 bases short and J 1 base short, with 8 bases between. CDR3 length: 13 residues. Looked up from germline, CDR1 is SGHVS and CDR2 is FQNEAQ. The CDR3 DNA sequence: TGTGCCAGCAGCCCGGAAGGGAACACTGAAGCTTTCTTT. This codes for CASSPEGNTEAFF.

The gene calls are TRBV19 and TRBJ2-6; the D gene is possibly TRBD1 (6 bases). Germline-derived CDR1 and CDR2 are LNHDA and SQIVND (reference sequence). The CDR3 is 16 amino acids. V lost 8 bases and J 4 bases, leaving 18 bases between the germline ends. CDR3 nucleotide sequence: TGTGCCAGTGAATACAGGGTTCCCTCGGGGGCCAACGTCCTGACTTTC. Amino acid sequence: CASEYRVPSGANVLTF. Together with reference TRBV19 and TRBJ2-6, the CDR3 gives the full variable domain: DGGITQSPKYLFRKEGQNVTLSCEQNLNHDAMYWYRQDPGQGLRLIYYSQIVNDFQKGDIAEGYSVSREKKESFPLTVTSAQKNPTAFYLCASEYRVPSGANVLTFGAGSRLTVL.

The rearrangement uses TRBV5-1 and TRBJ2-7; D may be TRBD2 (5 bases). This CDR3 spans 14 amino acids. Germline CDR1 and CDR2: SGHRS and YFSETQ. Deletions cut 0 bases from V and 5 bases from J, with 12 bases between. The CDR3 DNA sequence: TGCGCCAGCAGCTTGGCCCCGGGGTTGGACGAGCAGTACTTC. It specifies CASSLAPGLDEQYF.

This sequence joins TRBV9 and TRBJ2-2, with unresolved D. V was pared by 1 base and J by 0 bases, with 1 base between. Germline V gives CDR1 SGDLS, CDR2 YYNGEE. The CDR3 runs to 13 residues. CDR3 protein: CASSVTNTGELFF. The CDR3 DNA sequence: TGTGCCAGCAGCGTAACGAACACCGGGGAGCTGTTTTTT.

The gene calls are TRBV4-1 and TRBJ1-5, with D possibly being TRBD1 (5 bases). V shed 0 bases and J shed 2 bases, with 11 bases lying between them. CDR3 length: 16 amino acids. Germline V gene data show CDR1 as MGHRA and CDR2 as YSYEKL. The CDR3 DNA is TGCGCCAGCAGCCAAGAGGGGGGAGGGGGCAATCAGCCCCAGCATTTT. This gives the protein CASSQEGGGGNQPQHF.

This clone has a single count. The chain links TRBV7-9 to TRBJ2-3; D is ambiguous. This CDR3 is built from 14 residues. V gave up 5 bases and J gave up 4 bases, with 13 bases separating them. The germline gives CDR1 SEHNR, CDR2 FQNEAQ (reference sequence). Written as DNA, the CDR3 is TGTGCCAGCAGCCTAGATTCTCCCCCAGATACGCAGTATTTT. It is translated as CASSLDSPPDTQYF.